This note documents a single T cell receptor beta chain sequence. Its antigen is undetermined. Profiling relied on immunoSEQ multiplex PCR, and the TCRdb table lists in-frame clones only, not all of them. Of 85,000 to 100,000 clones listed, about 70% are singletons. This record comes from a study of shared clonotypes between healthy human individuals. General study points: Sharing across four donors was highest in naive CD4 (around 5%) and lowest in memory CD8 (0.4%). Rarefaction analysis demonstrated incomplete sorted-subset sequencing notwithstanding large depth.

Trimming removed 4 bases from V and 6 bases from J; junction bases left unmatched: 10. Germline V gene data show CDR1 as SGHRS and CDR2 as YFSETQ. This CDR3 contains 16 residues. The specimen sequenced was memory CD8+ T cells sorted from blood. The subset denotes: CD45RO+ cells pooled with CCR7-negative TemRA cells. The sequence was obtained from a man aged 25 to 45 in good health. This chain joins TRBV5-1 and TRBJ2-3, with TRBD2 identical over 11 bases. This CDR3 reads CASSTGLAALGDTQYF. DNA of the CDR3: TGCGCCAGCAGCACGGGACTAGCGGCCCTTGGGGATACGCAGTATTTT.